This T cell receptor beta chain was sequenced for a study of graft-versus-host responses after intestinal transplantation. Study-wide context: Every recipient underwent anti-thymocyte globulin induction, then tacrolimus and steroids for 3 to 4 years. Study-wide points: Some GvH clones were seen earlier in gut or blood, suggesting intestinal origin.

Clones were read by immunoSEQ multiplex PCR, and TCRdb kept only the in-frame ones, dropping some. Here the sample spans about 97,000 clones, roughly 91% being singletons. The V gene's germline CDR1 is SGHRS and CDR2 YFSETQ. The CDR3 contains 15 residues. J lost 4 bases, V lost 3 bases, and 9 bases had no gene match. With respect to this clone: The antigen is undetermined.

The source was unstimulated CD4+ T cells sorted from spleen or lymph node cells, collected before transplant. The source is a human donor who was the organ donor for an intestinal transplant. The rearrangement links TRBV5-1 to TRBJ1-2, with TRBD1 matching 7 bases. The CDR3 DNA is TGCGCCAGCAGCTCCAGACAGGGAAGCATCTATGGCTACACCTTC. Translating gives CASSSRQGSIYGYTF.